This T cell receptor (beta chain) was sequenced in a study of cytomegalovirus exposure and HLA in healthy donors. It was with 60 Vbeta and 13 Jbeta primers that the PCR ran. Repertoires were generated with immunoSEQ multiplex PCR, while TCRdb's copy carries only in-frame clones and drops some. Here the sample spans about 130,000 clones, 80% being singletons. The CDR3 is made up of 13 amino acids. Germline V gene data show CDR1 as SGHTA and CDR2 as FQGNSA. The V end lost 3 bases, the J end lost 0 bases, and 4 bases lay between the germline ends. The TCR comes from a man aged 25 to 40 in good health and CMV-seronegative. The genes are TRBV7-2 and TRBJ2-3; D not certain. The source material was PBMCs. The CDR3 region has the DNA TGTGCCAGCAGCTTTCAAAGCACAGATACGCAGTATTTT. It specifies CASSFQSTDTQYF. Together with reference TRBV7-2 and TRBJ2-3, the CDR3 gives the full variable domain: GAGVSQSPSNKVTEKGKDVELRCDPISGHTALYWYRQSLGQGLEFLIYFQGNSAPDKSGLPSDRFSAERTGGSVSTLTIQRTQQEDSAVYLCASSFQSTDTQYFGPGTRLTVL.